This T cell receptor beta chain was recovered during a study of shared clonotypes between healthy human individuals. The wider study: CD4 naive cells filled three plates per donor, CD4 memory three, CD8 naive two and CD8 memory one.

As to this clone: The antigen is not known.

Study results and limitations: As a rule, naive subsets had a larger estimated richness than memory subsets. Represented genetic and exposure-history diversity was restricted by having few donors. Around 4.9% of naive CD4 clonotypes were shared across a few donors.

The V gene end was trimmed by 1 base and the J gene end by 5 bases; junction bases not matched to a gene: 12. The CDR3 spans 18 residues. Germline CDR1 and CDR2: SGHTA and FQGNSA. Method: immunoSEQ multiplex PCR; TCRdb's copy keeps in-frame clones and lacks some. The data contain hundreds of thousands of clones, 90% to 97% of them singletons. This receptor was identified in a woman younger than 45 in good health. The sample consisted of naive CD4+ T cells sorted from blood. Described subset: CD45RA+ positively selected. The genes are TRBV7-2 and TRBJ1-4; 8 bases are a match to TRBD1. CDR3 loop: CASSLGLLRGDRNEKLFF. CDR3 in DNA: TGTGCCAGCAGCTTAGGGCTTTTAAGAGGGGACAGGAATGAAAAACTGTTTTTT.